This TCR beta chain was retrieved from a study of shared T cell receptors in the human thymus. Germline CDR1 and CDR2: MNHEY and SMNVEV (reference sequence). CDR3 size: 15 residues. The V segment lost 3 bases and the J segment 4 bases; nucleotides outside the gene matches: 9. TCRdb's table, derived via immunoSEQ multiplex PCR, lists solely in-frame clones and lacks some. The table includes some 700,000 clones, 80% to 90% detected once. These records were also assigned to another study, of human thymus T cells. That paper notes: Corrective heart surgery yielded the resections from which the thymus tissue came. Seemingly biased V and J gene usage marked thymic and blood repertoires. Thymic repertoires overlap heavily among unrelated individuals, related research has reported.

The clonotype was recovered from a girl under three years old with a congenital heart defect. Sequencing was performed on thymocytes. The J gene is TRBJ2-7, the V gene TRBV27; 7 bases agree with TRBD1. Here the CDR3 DNA reads TGTGCCAGCAGTTTCCGCCGGGACAGAAAATACGAGCAGTACTTC. This encodes CASSFRRDRKYEQYF.